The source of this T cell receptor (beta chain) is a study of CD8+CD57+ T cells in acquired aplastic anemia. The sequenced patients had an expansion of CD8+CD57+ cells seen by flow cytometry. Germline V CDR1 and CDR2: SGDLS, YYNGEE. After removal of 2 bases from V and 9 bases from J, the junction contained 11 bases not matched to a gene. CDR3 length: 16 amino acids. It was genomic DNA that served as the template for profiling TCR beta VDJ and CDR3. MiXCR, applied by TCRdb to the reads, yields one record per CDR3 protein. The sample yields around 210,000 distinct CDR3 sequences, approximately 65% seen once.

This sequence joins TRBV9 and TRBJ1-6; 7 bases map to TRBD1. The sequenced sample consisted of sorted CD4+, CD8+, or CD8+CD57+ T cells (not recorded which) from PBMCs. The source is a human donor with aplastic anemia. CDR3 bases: TGTGCCAGCAGCGTTGCGGGACAGCCCTCTGGTTCACCCCTCCACTTT. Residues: CASSVAGQPSGSPLHF.